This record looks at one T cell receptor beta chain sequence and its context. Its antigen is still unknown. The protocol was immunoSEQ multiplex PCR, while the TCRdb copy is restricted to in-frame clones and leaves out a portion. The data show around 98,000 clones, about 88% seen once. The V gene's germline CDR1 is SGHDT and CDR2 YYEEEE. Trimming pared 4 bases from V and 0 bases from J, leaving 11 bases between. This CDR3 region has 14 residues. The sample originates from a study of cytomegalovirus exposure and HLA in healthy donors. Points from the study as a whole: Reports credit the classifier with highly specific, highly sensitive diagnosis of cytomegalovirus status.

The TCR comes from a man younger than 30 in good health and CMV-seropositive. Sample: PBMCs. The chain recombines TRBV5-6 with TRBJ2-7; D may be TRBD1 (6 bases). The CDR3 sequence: CASSENRASYEQYF. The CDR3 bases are TGTGCCAGCAGCGAGAACAGGGCCTCCTACGAGCAGTACTTC.